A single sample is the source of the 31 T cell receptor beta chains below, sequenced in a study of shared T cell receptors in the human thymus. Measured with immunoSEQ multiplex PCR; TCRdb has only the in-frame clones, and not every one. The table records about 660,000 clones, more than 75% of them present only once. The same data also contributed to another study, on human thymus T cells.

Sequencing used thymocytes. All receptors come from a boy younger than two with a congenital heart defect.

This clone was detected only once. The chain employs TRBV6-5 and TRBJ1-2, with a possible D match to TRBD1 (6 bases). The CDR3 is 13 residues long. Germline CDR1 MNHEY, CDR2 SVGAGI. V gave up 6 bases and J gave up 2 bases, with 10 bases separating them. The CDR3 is CASRPDRNYGYTF. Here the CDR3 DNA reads TGTGCCAGCAGGCCGGACAGAAACTATGGCTACACCTTC.

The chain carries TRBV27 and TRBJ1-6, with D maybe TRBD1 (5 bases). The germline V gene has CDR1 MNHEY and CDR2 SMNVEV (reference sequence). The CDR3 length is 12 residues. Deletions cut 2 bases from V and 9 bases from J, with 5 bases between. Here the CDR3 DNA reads TGTGCCAGCAGTTTAAGGGGTTCACCCCTCCACTTT. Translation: CASSLRGSPLHF.

DNA for the CDR3: TGTGCCAGCAGCTTGCAGGGGGCGAGCAATCAGCCCCAGCATTTT. This codes for CASSLQGASNQPQHF. The rearrangement uses TRBV5-5 and TRBJ1-5; 8 bases match TRBD1. V gave up 1 base and J gave up 1 base; unmatched junction bases: 1. The CDR3 extends over 15 amino acids. Germline CDR1 and CDR2: SGHKS and YYEKEE (reference sequence).

The CDR3 DNA is TGCGCCAGCAGCTTACGACTAGCGGGAGAATACGAGCAGTACTTC. It specifies CASSLRLAGEYEQYF. V gene TRBV5-1 combines with J gene TRBJ2-7; 12 nucleotides agree with TRBD2. V dropped 2 bases and J dropped 4; count of bases not matched to a gene: 4. The CDR3 contains 15 residues. In germline, CDR1 is SGHRS, CDR2 YFSETQ.

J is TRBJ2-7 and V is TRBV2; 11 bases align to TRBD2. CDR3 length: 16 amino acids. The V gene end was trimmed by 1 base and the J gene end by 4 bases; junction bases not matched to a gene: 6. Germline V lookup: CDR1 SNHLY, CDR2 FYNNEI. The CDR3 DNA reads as TGTGCCAGCAGTGAAGGTAGCGGGAGGGCTCGGTACGAGCAGTACTTC. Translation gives CASSEGSGRARYEQYF.

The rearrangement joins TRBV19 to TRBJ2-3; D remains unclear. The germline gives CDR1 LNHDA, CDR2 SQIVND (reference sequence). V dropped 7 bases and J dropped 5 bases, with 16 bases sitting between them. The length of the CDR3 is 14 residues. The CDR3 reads CASIRLLYRDTQYF. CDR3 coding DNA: TGTGCCAGTATCCGACTTCTCTACCGAGATACGCAGTATTTT.

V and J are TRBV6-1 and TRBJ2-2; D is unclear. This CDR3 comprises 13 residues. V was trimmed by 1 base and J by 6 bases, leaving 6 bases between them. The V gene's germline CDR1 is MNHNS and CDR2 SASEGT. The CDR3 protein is CASSEVCAGELFF. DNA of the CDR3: TGTGCCAGCAGTGAAGTCTGCGCCGGGGAGCTGTTTTTT.

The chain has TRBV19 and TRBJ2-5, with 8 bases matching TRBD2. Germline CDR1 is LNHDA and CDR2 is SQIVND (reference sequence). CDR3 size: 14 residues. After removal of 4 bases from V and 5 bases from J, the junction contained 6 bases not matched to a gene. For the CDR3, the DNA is TGTGCCAGTAGTACCGGGACTAGAGTTGAGACCCAGTACTTC. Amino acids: CASSTGTRVETQYF.

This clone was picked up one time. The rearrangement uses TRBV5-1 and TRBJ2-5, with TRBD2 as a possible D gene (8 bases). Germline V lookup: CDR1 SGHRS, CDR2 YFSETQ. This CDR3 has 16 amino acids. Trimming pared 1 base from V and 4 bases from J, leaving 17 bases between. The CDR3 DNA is TGCGCCAGCAGCTTGCCAGCGGGAGAGGGGGCAGAGACCCAGTACTTC. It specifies CASSLPAGEGAETQYF.

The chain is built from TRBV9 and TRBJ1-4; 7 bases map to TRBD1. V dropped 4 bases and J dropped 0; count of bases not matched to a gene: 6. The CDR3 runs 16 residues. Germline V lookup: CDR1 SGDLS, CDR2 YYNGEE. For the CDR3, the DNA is TGTGCCAGCAGCACAGGGGTCTTTGCAACTAATGAAAAACTGTTTTTT. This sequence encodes CASSTGVFATNEKLFF.

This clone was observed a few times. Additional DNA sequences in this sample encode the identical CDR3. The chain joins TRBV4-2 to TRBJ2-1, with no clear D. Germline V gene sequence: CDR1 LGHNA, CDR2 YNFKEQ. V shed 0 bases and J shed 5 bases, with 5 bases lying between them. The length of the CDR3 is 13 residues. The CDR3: CASSQDRDNEQFF. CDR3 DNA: TGTGCCAGCAGCCAAGATCGGGACAATGAGCAGTTCTTC.

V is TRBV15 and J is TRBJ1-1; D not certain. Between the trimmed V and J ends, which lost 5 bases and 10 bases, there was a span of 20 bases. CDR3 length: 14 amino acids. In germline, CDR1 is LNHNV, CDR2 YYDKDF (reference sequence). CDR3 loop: CATSRLRTAGGAFF. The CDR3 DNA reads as TGTGCCACCAGCCGCCTCCGGACCGCCGGAGGAGCTTTCTTT. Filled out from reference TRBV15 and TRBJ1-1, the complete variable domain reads DAMVIQNPRYQVTQFGKPVTLSCSQTLNHNVMYWYQQKSSQAPKLLFHYYDKDFNNEADTPDNFQSRRPNTSFCFLDIRSPGLGDTAMYLCATSRLRTAGGAFFGQGTRLTVV.

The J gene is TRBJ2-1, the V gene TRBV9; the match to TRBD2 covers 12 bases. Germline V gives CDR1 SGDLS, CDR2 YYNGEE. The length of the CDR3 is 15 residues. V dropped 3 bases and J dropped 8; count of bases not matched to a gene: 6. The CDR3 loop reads CASSAGLAGIDEQFF. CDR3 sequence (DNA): TGTGCCAGCAGCGCCGGACTAGCGGGAATAGATGAGCAGTTCTTC.

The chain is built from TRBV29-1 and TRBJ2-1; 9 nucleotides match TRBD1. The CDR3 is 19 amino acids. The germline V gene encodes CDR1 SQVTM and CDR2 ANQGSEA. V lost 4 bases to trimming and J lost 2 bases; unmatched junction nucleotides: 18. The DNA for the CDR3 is TGCAGCGTTGCCCGGGACAGGGCAATTCATCTAGCGGCCTACAATGAGCAGTTCTTC. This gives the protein CSVARDRAIHLAAYNEQFF.

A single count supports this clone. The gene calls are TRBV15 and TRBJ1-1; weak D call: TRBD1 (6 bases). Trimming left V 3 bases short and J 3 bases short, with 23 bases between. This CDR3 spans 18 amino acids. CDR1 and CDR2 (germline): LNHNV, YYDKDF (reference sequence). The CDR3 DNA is TGTGCCACCAGCAGGGACGCGGAGGCAGGGGAACCTTACACTGAAGCTTTCTTT. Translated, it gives CATSRDAEAGEPYTEAFF.

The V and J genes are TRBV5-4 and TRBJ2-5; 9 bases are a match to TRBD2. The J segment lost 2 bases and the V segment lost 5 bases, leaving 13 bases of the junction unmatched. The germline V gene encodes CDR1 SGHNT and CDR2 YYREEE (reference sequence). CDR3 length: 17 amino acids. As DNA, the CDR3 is TGTGCCAGCAGGCCGACTAGCGGAGGCGGGGATCAAGAGACCCAGTACTTC. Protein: CASRPTSGGGDQETQYF.

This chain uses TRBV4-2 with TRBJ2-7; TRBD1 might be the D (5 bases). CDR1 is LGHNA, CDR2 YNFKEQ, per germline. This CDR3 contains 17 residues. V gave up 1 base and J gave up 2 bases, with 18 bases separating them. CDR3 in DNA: TGTGCCAGCAGCCAAGGTGCGAGGACACCCTTTCCCTACGAGCAGTACTTC. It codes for CASSQGARTPFPYEQYF.

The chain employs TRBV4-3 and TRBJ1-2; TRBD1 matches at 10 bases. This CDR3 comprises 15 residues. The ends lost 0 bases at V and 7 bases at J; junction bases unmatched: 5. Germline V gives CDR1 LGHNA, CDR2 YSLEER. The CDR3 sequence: CASSQDRDRGGGYTF. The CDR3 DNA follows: TGCGCCAGCAGCCAAGATAGGGACAGGGGAGGTGGCTACACCTTC.

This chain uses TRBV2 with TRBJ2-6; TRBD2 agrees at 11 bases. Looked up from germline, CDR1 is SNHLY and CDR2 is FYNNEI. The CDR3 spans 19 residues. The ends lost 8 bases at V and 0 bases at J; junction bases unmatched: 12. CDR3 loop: CASSASLAGVPSGANVLTF. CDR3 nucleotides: TGTGCCAGCTCTGCCTCACTAGCGGGAGTTCCCTCTGGGGCCAACGTCCTGACTTTC.

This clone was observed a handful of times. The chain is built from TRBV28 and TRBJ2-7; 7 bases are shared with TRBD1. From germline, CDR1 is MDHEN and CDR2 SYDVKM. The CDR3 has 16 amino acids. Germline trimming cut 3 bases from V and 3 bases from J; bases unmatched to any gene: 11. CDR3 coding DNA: TGTGCCAGCAGTTTTAGTATACAGGGGACCAGCTACGAGCAGTACTTC. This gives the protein CASSFSIQGTSYEQYF.

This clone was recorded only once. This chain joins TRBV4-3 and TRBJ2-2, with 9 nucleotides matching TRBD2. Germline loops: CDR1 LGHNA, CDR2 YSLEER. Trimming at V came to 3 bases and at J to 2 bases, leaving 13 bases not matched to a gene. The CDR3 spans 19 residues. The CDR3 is CASSHPPEASGKNTGELFF. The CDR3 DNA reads TGCGCCAGCAGCCACCCCCCGGAGGCTAGCGGGAAAAACACCGGGGAGCTGTTTTTT.

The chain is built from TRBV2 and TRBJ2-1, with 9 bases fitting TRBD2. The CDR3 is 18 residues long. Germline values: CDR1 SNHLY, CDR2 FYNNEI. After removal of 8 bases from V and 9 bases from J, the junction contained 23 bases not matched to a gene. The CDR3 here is CASPDRTTSGSPVGEQFF. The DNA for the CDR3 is TGTGCCAGCCCAGACAGGACCACTAGCGGGTCCCCTGTGGGTGAGCAGTTCTTC.

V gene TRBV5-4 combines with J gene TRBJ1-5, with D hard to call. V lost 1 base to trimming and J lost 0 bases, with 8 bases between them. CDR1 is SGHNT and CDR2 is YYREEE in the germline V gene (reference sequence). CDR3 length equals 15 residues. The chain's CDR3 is CASSLSPYSNQPQHF. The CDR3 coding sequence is TGTGCCAGCAGCTTGTCCCCGTATAGCAATCAGCCCCAGCATTTT. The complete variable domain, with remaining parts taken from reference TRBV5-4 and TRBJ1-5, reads ETGVTQSPTHLIKTRGQQVTLRCSSQSGHNTVSWYQQALGQGPQFIFQYYREEENGRGNFPPRFSGLQFPNYSSELNVNALELDDSALYLCASSLSPYSNQPQHFGDGTRLSIL.

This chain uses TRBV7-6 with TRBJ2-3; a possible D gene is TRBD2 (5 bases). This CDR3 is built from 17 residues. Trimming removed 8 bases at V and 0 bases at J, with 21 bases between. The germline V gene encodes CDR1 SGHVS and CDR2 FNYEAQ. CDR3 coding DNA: TGTGCCAGCGGCCCCCCCCCGGGCGGGCCTAGCACAGATACGCAGTATTTT. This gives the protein CASGPPPGGPSTDTQYF.

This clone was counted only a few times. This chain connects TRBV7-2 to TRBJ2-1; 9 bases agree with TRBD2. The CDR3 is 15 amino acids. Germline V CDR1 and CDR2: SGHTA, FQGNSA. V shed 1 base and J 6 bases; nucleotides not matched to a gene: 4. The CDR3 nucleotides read TGTGCCAGCAGCTTAGTTGGCGGGAGGGGCAATGAGCAGTTCTTC. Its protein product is CASSLVGGRGNEQFF.

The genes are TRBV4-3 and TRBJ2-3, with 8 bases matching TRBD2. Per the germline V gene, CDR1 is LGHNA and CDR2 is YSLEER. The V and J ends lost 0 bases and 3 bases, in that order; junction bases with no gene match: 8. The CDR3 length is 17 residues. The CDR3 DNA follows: TGCGCCAGCAGCCAAGATAGGAGCGGGAGTAGGACAGATACGCAGTATTTT. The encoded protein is CASSQDRSGSRTDTQYF.

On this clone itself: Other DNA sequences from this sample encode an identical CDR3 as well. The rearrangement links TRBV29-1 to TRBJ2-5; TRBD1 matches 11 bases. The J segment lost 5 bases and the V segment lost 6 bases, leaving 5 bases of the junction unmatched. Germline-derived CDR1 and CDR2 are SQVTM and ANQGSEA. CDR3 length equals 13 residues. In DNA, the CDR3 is TGCAGCGTAGGGACAGGGGGGAGGGAGACCCAGTACTTC. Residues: CSVGTGGRETQYF. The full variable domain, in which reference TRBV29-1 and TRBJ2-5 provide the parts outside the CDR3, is SAVISQKPSRDICQRGTSLTIQCQVDSQVTMMFWYRQQPGQSLTLIATANQGSEATYESGFVIDKFPISRPNLTFSTLTVSNMSPEDSSIYLCSVGTGGRETQYFGPGTRLLVL.

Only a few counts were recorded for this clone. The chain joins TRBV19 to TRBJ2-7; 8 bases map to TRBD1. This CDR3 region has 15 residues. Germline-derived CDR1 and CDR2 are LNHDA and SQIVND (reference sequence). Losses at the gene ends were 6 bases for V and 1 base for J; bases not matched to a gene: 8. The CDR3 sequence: CASSPQQGGSYEQYF. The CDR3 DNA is TGTGCCAGTAGCCCACAACAGGGGGGATCCTACGAGCAGTACTTC.

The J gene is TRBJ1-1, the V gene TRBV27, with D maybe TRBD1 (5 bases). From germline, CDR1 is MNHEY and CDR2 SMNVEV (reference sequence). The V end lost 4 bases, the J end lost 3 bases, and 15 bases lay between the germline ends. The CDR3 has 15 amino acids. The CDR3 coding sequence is TGTGCCAGCAGTTCGGTCGACAGAACCGACACTGAAGCTTTCTTT. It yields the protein CASSSVDRTDTEAFF.

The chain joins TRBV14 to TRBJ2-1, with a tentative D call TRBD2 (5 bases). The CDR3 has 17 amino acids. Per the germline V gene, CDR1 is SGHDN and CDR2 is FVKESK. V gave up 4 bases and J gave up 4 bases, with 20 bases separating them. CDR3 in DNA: TGTGCCAGCAGCCCTCATCCGCCTAGCTCACCTTACAATGAGCAGTTCTTC. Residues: CASSPHPPSSPYNEQFF. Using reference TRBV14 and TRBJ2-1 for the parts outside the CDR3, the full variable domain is EAGVTQFPSHSVIEKGQTVTLRCDPISGHDNLYWYRRVMGKEIKFLLHFVKESKQDESGMPNNRFLAERTGGTYSTLKVQPAELEDSGVYFCASSPHPPSSPYNEQFFGPGTRLTVL.

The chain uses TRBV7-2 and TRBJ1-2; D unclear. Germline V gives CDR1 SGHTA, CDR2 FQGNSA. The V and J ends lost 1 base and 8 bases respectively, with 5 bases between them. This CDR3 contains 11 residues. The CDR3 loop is CASSLGGGYTF. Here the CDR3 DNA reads TGTGCCAGCAGCTTAGGAGGAGGCTACACCTTC. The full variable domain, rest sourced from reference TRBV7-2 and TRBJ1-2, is GAGVSQSPSNKVTEKGKDVELRCDPISGHTALYWYRQSLGQGLEFLIYFQGNSAPDKSGLPSDRFSAERTGGSVSTLTIQRTQQEDSAVYLCASSLGGGYTFGSGTRLTVV.